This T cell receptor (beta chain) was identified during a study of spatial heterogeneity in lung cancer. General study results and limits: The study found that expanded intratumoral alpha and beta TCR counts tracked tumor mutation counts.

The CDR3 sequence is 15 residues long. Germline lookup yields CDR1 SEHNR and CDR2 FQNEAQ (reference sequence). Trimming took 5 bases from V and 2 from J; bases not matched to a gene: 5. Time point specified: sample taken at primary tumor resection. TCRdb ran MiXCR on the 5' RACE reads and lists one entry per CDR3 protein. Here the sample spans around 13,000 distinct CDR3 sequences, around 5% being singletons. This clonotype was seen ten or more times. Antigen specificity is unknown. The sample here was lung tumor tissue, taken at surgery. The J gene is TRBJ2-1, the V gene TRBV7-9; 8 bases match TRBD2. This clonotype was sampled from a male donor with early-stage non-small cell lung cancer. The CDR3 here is CASSLSGSAYNEQFF. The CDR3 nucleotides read TGTGCCAGCAGCCTAAGCGGGAGTGCCTACAATGAGCAGTTCTTC. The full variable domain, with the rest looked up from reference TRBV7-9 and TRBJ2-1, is DTGVSQNPRHKITKRGQNVTFRCDPISEHNRLYWYRQTLGQGPEFLTYFQNEAQLEKSRLLSDRFSAERPKGSFSTLEIQRTEQGDSAMYLCASSLSGSAYNEQFFGPGTRLTVL.